The source of this T cell receptor (beta chain) is a study of shared clonotypes between healthy human individuals. General study results and limits: An anticipated effect of sequencing depth on clonotype sharing among donors was recognized.

Libraries were prepared by immunoSEQ multiplex PCR; TCRdb keeps only in-frame clonotypes and omits some of them. Here the sample spans 950,000 to 1,300,000 clones, around four fifths being singletons. This CDR3 contains 14 residues. Germline values: CDR1 SGHNT, CDR2 YYREEE (reference sequence). The V and J ends lost 7 bases and 9 bases respectively, with 20 bases between them. A word on this clone: Its antigen is currently unknown.

J is TRBJ2-1 and V is TRBV5-4; D ambiguous. Sample: memory CD4+ T cells sorted from blood. This sample's subset: CD45RA-negative fraction. This TCR was recovered from a man aged 18 to 30 in good health. The CDR3 here is CASAGSLSRGEQFF. In DNA, the CDR3 is TGTGCCAGCGCCGGCTCCCTCAGTCGTGGTGAGCAGTTCTTC.